The sequence of this TCR beta chain was determined in a study of blood T cells in healthy people across ages. As for this clonotype: The antigen remains unidentified.

The use of a sample-barcoded 5' primer and a J-beta primer mix characterized a second PCR of roughly 6 to 11 cycles. Unique molecular identifiers of 12 random nucleotides labeled each cDNA. TCRdb re-analysed the 5' RACE reads in MiXCR, keeping a single row per CDR3 protein. Of 650,000 to 950,000 distinct CDR3 sequences in the sample, 40% to 50% are singletons; the top ten hold approximately 20%. The donors, healthy Caucasians from Russia, were aged roughly 6 to 100. Study observations and caveats: In the absence of known donor CMV status, changes in expanded clonotypes were possibly confounded. Roughly linear age-related decline in beta diversity appeared, significant by age around 42.

This sequence was found in a man aged 60 to 75 in good health. The sample comprised blood.

CDR3 amino acids: CASSPDRTGELFF. The CDR3 DNA follows: TGTGCCAGCAGTCCGGACAGAACCGGGGAGCTGTTTTTT. V gene TRBV12-3 or TRBV12-4 combines with J gene TRBJ2-2, with a tentative D call TRBD1 (6 bases). V was pared by 5 bases and J by 5 bases, with 9 bases between. The CDR3 runs 13 residues.